This entry features one T cell receptor (beta chain) sequence. Its antigen is as yet unknown. Method: immunoSEQ multiplex PCR; TCRdb's copy keeps in-frame clones and lacks some. Found here are tens of thousands of clones, around 88% of them singletons; the top ten hold approximately 12%. The data originate from a study of lymphopenia after photon versus proton radiotherapy. CDR3 size: 14 residues. Germline V gene sequence: CDR1 PRHDT, CDR2 FYEKMQ (reference sequence). Trimming pared 7 bases from V and 3 bases from J, leaving 13 bases between. The study's findings and limits: Authors raise, but do not show, better survival with proton therapy. Larger post-nadir TCR diversity loss correlated inversely with survival in deceased patients. Post-nadir diversity loss with photons came from oligoclonal expansion, particularly CD8+ Temra cells. Relative stability marked proton patients; photon patients lost diversity and naive cells.

The input for sequencing was peripheral blood, taken from a patient treated with proton-based radiotherapy. This receptor was identified in a man older than 75 with esophageal cancer. V usage is TRBV13 and J usage is TRBJ2-1; no clear D gene. The CDR3 loop is CASKGLVGYNEQFF. The DNA of the CDR3 is TGTGCCAGCAAAGGTCTAGTGGGCTACAATGAGCAGTTCTTC.